Listed below are T cell receptor beta chains from one sample, sequenced in a study of CD4 T cells in relation to SARS-CoV-2 and coronaviruses. No antigen has been assigned to these receptors. Data came from immunoSEQ multiplex PCR; TCRdb stores just in-frame clones and leaves some out. Of 35,000 to 45,000 clones in the sample, roughly 80% are singletons; the top ten hold 6.6%. The sequenced sample was naive CD4+ T cells from PBMCs, cultured in vitro. These receptors all stem from an adult with COVID-19. CDR3s include the opening cysteine and the closing phenylalanine or tryptophan. The D gene is left open where the match is weak. Not all rows give a size; the values are once, few, many and, for expanded clones, a class.

>-|-|TRBV28|TRBJ1-2
TGTGCCAGCAGCTCTAATGCCTATGGCTACACCTTC
CASSSNAYGYTF
>TRBD1|-|TRBV6-6|TRBJ2-5
TGTGCCAGCACCCAGGGGGCTCGAGAGACCCAGTACTTC
CASTQGARETQYF
>TRBD2|-|TRBV28|TRBJ2-7
TGTGCCAGCACCCTGGGGGGGGCTAGCGGGAGGGTAAACGAGCAGTACTTC
CASTLGGASGRVNEQYF
>-|once|TRBV3-1/TRBV3-2|TRBJ1-1
TGTGCCAGCAGCCCGAACTCCGGGACACTGAACACTGAAGCTTTCTTT
CASSPNSGTLNTEAFF
>-|-|TRBV27|TRBJ2-5
TGTGCCAGTGGCGGAAGCGGAGAGACCCAGTACTTC
CASGGSGETQYF
>-|-|TRBV5-1|TRBJ1-6
TGCGCCAGCATCTACCAGATCTATAATTCACCCCTCCACTTT
CASIYQIYNSPLHF
>-|-|TRBV20-1|TRBJ1-1
TGCAGTGCTAGAAGGGCTGAAGCTTTCTTT
CSARRAEAFF
>TRBD1|-|TRBV5-6|TRBJ1-5
TGTGCCAGCAGCTTGGCGGACAGGGCAGCCAATCAGCCCCAGCATTTT
CASSLADRAANQPQHF
>-|-|TRBV7-8|TRBJ2-7
TGTGCCAGCAGCTTAAGGCAGGGGGGATTTTACGAGCAGTACTTC
CASSLRQGGFYEQYF
>-|-|TRBV19|TRBJ2-2
TGTGCCAGTAGTATACAGGCGAACACCGGGGAGCTGTTTTTT
CASSIQANTGELFF
>-|-|TRBV10-3|TRBJ1-3
TGTGCCATCAGTGAATGGGGTTCCGGAAACACCATATATTTT
CAISEWGSGNTIYF
>TRBD1|once|TRBV24-1|TRBJ2-1
TGTGCCACCAGTGATCGGACAGGGGGGTACAATGAGCAGTTCTTC
CATSDRTGGYNEQFF
>-|-|TRBV5-4|TRBJ2-2
TGTGCCAGCAGCCGTTCATGGGGCAGAAACACCGGGGAGCTGTTTTTT
CASSRSWGRNTGELFF
>TRBD1|-|TRBV5-1|TRBJ2-1
TGCGCCAGCAGCTTGGCCCCGGGACAGGGGGAAAGTGAGCAGTTCTTC
CASSLAPGQGESEQFF
>-|-|TRBV19|TRBJ1-3
TGTGCCAGTAGTATAGCGGGCGCGAGTGGAAACACCATATATTTT
CASSIAGASGNTIYF
>TRBD1|-|TRBV28|TRBJ1-1
TGTGCCAGCAGCCAGACAGGGATGAAAGCTTTCTTT
CASSQTGMKAFF
>-|-|TRBV6-1|TRBJ2-7
TGTGCCAGCAGTTCGAAGGGTTACGAGCAGTACTTC
CASSSKGYEQYF
>TRBD1|-|TRBV11-3|TRBJ2-5
TGTGCCAGCAGCCCGGGACAGGGGGCCACAGAGACCCAGTACTTC
CASSPGQGATETQYF
>TRBD1|few|TRBV6-5|TRBJ1-5
TGTGCCAGCAGTACCCGGGACAGATCTCAGCCCCAGCATTTT
CASSTRDRSQPQHF
>TRBD2|-|TRBV29-1|TRBJ2-1
TGCAGCGTTAGGGAGGGGAATGAGCAGTTCTTC
CSVREGNEQFF